These 12 T cell receptor beta chains were all obtained from the same sample, sequenced in a study of shared clonotypes between healthy human individuals. Assay: immunoSEQ multiplex PCR; the TCRdb copy retains only in-frame clones and omits some. The sample has roughly 1,500,000 clones, 95% to 99% seen once. Sequencing input: naive CD4+ T cells sorted from blood. Regarding subset: CD45RA+ positively selected. Receptors were obtained from a man aged 25-45 years in good health.

This clone occurred once. J is TRBJ2-1 and V is TRBV9, with D maybe TRBD2 (5 bases). The ends were cut back, 0 bases at V and 4 bases at J, with 14 bases in the middle. CDR1 SGDLS and CDR2 YYNGEE come from the germline V gene. The CDR3 sequence is 16 residues long. In DNA, the CDR3 is TGTGCCAGCAGCGTAGTATTGGCTAGCCGATACAATGAGCAGTTCTTC. It yields the protein CASSVVLASRYNEQFF.

Here the CDR3 DNA reads TGTGCCAGCAGCCCAGGAACCGGGACACGCTATCAGCCCCAGCATTTT. Translation gives CASSPGTGTRYQPQHF. This chain uses TRBV7-9 with TRBJ1-5, with D possibly matching TRBD1 (6 bases). The ends were cut back, 5 bases at V and 5 bases at J, with 19 bases in the middle. From germline, CDR1 is SEHNR and CDR2 FQNEAQ (reference sequence). CDR3 length: 16 amino acids.

The chain joins TRBV27 to TRBJ1-2, with unresolved D. The CDR3 contains 13 residues. Trimming cost V 5 bases and J 7 bases, with 14 bases left between them. CDR1 and CDR2 from the germline V gene are MNHEY and SMNVEV (reference sequence). CDR3 loop: CASSLYPVGGYTF. CDR3 coding DNA: TGTGCCAGCAGTCTCTACCCCGTTGGTGGCTACACCTTC.

V gene TRBV5-1 combines with J gene TRBJ2-1, with 11 bases aligning to TRBD1. The CDR3 is made up of 13 amino acids. The V gene end was trimmed by 4 bases and the J gene end by 9 bases; junction bases not matched to a gene: 3. The germline V gene has CDR1 SGHRS and CDR2 YFSETQ. As DNA, the CDR3 is TGCGCCAGCAGCGGCGGGACAGGGGGTGAGCAGTTCTTC. Encoded protein: CASSGGTGGEQFF. Using reference TRBV5-1 and TRBJ2-1 for the parts outside the CDR3, the full variable domain is KAGVTQTPRYLIKTRGQQVTLSCSPISGHRSVSWYQQTPGQGLQFLFEYFSETQRNKGNFPGRFSGRQFSNSRSEMNVSTLELGDSALYLCASSGGTGGEQFFGPGTRLTVL.

This chain uses TRBV4-3 with TRBJ1-1; TRBD1 might be the D (6 bases). This CDR3 has 13 amino acids. Germline assignment: CDR1 LGHNA and CDR2 YSLEER. V lost 6 bases, J lost 4 bases, and 12 bases lay in between. CDR3 loop: CASSTVQGTEAFF. Here the CDR3 DNA reads TGCGCCAGCAGTACCGTACAGGGCACTGAAGCTTTCTTT.

The chain recombines TRBV5-1 with TRBJ2-1; D ambiguous. Germline values: CDR1 SGHRS, CDR2 YFSETQ. The CDR3 length is 15 residues. Trimming cost V 0 bases and J 5 bases, with 12 bases left between them. CDR3 amino acids: CASSLDRLSDNEQFF. For the CDR3, the DNA is TGCGCCAGCAGCTTGGACCGATTGAGCGACAATGAGCAGTTCTTC.

This chain connects TRBV28 to TRBJ2-6, with D perhaps TRBD1 (6 bases). The CDR3 totals 15 residues. Between the trimmed V and J ends, which lost 6 bases and 3 bases, there was a span of 12 bases. Germline V gives CDR1 MDHEN, CDR2 SYDVKM. The CDR3 coding sequence is TGTGCCAGCAGACTGACAGGACTTGGGGCCAACGTCCTGACTTTC. Residues: CASRLTGLGANVLTF.

This rearrangement joins TRBV5-4 to TRBJ2-1; 9 bases agree with TRBD2. The V gene end was trimmed by 0 bases and the J gene end by 2 bases; junction bases not matched to a gene: 6. From germline, CDR1 is SGHNT and CDR2 YYREEE (reference sequence). The CDR3 is made up of 17 amino acids. CDR3 sequence reads: CASSLGVAGVTYNEQFF. The DNA for the CDR3 is TGTGCCAGCAGCTTGGGGGTAGCGGGAGTTACCTACAATGAGCAGTTCTTC.

This clone was picked up a small number of times. V usage is TRBV6-5 and J usage is TRBJ1-2; the D is unclear. Germline loops: CDR1 MNHEY, CDR2 SVGAGI. The CDR3 is 12 amino acids. With 1 base removed from V and 7 bases from J, the gap between germline ends came to 7 bases. The CDR3 sequence is CASSYLGGGYTF. In DNA form, the CDR3 reads TGTGCCAGCAGTTACTTAGGTGGTGGCTACACCTTC.

The chain uses TRBV11-2 and TRBJ2-1; possible D gene TRBD2, 6 bases. The CDR3 length is 17 residues. V was pared by 1 base and J by 0 bases, with 13 bases between. CDR1 SGHAT and CDR2 FQNNGV come from the germline V gene. The CDR3 DNA reads TGTGCCAGCAGCTTAGTGAGCGGGTCGAGCTCCTACAATGAGCAGTTCTTC. Encoded protein: CASSLVSGSSSYNEQFF.

The chain joins TRBV4-1 to TRBJ2-7; perhaps D is TRBD1 or TRBD2 (5 bases each). Germline CDR1 reads MGHRA; CDR2 reads YSYEKL. Trimming took 0 bases from V and 1 from J, leaving 16 bases between them. The CDR3 covers 17 residues. As DNA, the CDR3 is TGCGCCAGCAGCCAAGATCGGGAAGGGGCCCTTTCCTACGAGCAGTACTTC. Residues: CASSQDREGALSYEQYF.

This clone has only one observation. The rearrangement joins TRBV27 to TRBJ2-3; 9 bases line up with TRBD2. This CDR3 region has 15 residues. V shed 6 bases, J shed 4 bases, and the junction held 8 bases outside the gene matches. The germline CDR1 and CDR2 sequences are MNHEY and SMNVEV (reference sequence). This CDR3 is CASSVAGAYPDTQYF. DNA for the CDR3: TGTGCCAGCAGCGTAGCGGGAGCTTATCCAGATACGCAGTATTTT.